The T cell receptor (beta chain) under discussion was sequenced for a study of CXCR3-negative and CXCR3-positive naive CD8 T cells. Study-wide results and caveats: With CXCR3 expression partially decreased after cryopreservation, most assays relied on fresh PBMCs. When CXCR3-positive naive cells were set against CXCR3-negative naive cells, the former had more hydrophobic TRB CDR3s.

The CDR3 runs 19 residues. Germline values: CDR1 SGHKS, CDR2 YYEKEE (reference sequence). Naivety in CD8+ T cells corresponded to a CD45RO-CCR7+CD27+CD95- phenotype. Notes on this clonotype: Its matching antigen is unknown.

Via 5' RACE with UMI labels, TRB cDNA libraries were prepared. TCRdb processed the 5' RACE reads again and assigns one entry to each CDR3 protein, with no DNA. The ten top clones account for more than 0.35%, within a sample of over 45,000 distinct CDR3 sequences. The receptor's source is a human donor in good health. Some clones in this sample may be carry-over from other donors' samples. The chain couples TRBV5-5 to TRBJ2-1; checking the TCRdb D call of TRBD2 is not possible without DNA. Sequencing was done on a sample of naive CXCR3- CD8+ T cells from blood. The sample's subset: CD45RO-CCR7+CD27+CD95- naive CD8+ T cells lacking CXCR3 (TNR3-). The CDR3 here is CASSLFLGSGGSGGDEQFF.